This T cell receptor beta chain was captured by sequencing in a study of cytomegalovirus exposure and HLA in healthy donors. This clone was seen more than once but under ten times. PCR was performed using 60 Vbeta and 13 Jbeta primers. TCRdb's table, derived via immunoSEQ multiplex PCR, lists solely in-frame clones and lacks some. The table lists 130,000 to 150,000 clones, around two thirds of them singletons. The CDR3 totals 16 residues. Germline V CDR1 and CDR2: SGHRS, YFSETQ. The ends were cut back, 0 bases at V and 6 bases at J, with 19 bases in the middle. The sequenced material came from PBMCs. The sequence derives from a man between 18 and 35 years old in good health and CMV-seropositive. This chain connects TRBV5-1 to TRBJ2-7, with D possibly TRBD2 on 5 matching bases. The CDR3 loop reads CASSLAEGSHFSEQYF. The CDR3 DNA reads TGCGCCAGCAGCTTGGCCGAAGGGAGCCATTTTTCCGAGCAGTACTTC.